These 11 T cell receptor beta chains originate from one sample sequenced in a study of cytomegalovirus exposure and HLA in healthy donors. Amplification used 60 Vbeta primers and 13 Jbeta primers. Only in-frame clones appear in the TCRdb table, and some are missing; sequencing was by immunoSEQ multiplex PCR. The sample has 150,000 to 200,000 clones, approximately 80% seen once. Sequencing was carried out using PBMCs. These receptors were taken from a woman aged 18-29 years in good health and CMV-seronegative.

The chain is built from TRBV25-1 and TRBJ2-1, with D possibly TRBD2 on 6 matching bases. Trimming removed 4 bases from V and 6 bases from J, with 13 bases in between. Germline-derived CDR1 and CDR2 are MGHDK and SYGVNS. The CDR3 covers 14 residues. CDR3 sequence reads: CASSGGEEGNEQFF. In DNA form, the CDR3 reads TGTGCCAGCAGTGGTGGGGAGGAGGGCAATGAGCAGTTCTTC.

V gene TRBV7-9 combines with J gene TRBJ1-2, with 10 bases identical to TRBD1. The germline gives CDR1 SEHNR, CDR2 FQNEAQ (reference sequence). This CDR3 spans 14 amino acids. J was trimmed by 5 bases and V by 4 bases; bases with no gene match: 4. The CDR3: CASSSGQGKYGYTF. In DNA form, the CDR3 reads TGTGCCAGCAGCTCGGGACAGGGGAAATATGGCTACACCTTC.

The gene calls are TRBV2 and TRBJ2-3, with a tentative D call TRBD2 (5 bases). Germline lookup yields CDR1 SNHLY and CDR2 FYNNEI. Trimming removed 4 bases at V and 2 bases at J, with 10 bases between. The CDR3 consists of 14 residues. The CDR3 sequence is CASSAWLATDTQYF. CDR3 DNA sequence: TGTGCCAGCAGTGCATGGCTAGCCACAGATACGCAGTATTTT.

This chain uses TRBV29-1 with TRBJ1-2; a possible D gene is TRBD1 (6 bases). Germline CDR1 reads SQVTM; CDR2 reads ANQGSEA. This CDR3 comprises 13 residues. V lost 7 bases, J lost 2 bases, and 14 bases lay in between. The CDR3 region is CSGRQGINYGYTF. CDR3 sequence (DNA): TGCAGCGGCCGGCAGGGGATCAACTATGGCTACACCTTC.

The J gene is TRBJ1-2, the V gene TRBV27; possible D gene TRBD1, 5 bases. The germline CDR1 and CDR2 sequences are MNHEY and SMNVEV (reference sequence). V lost 5 bases and J 0 bases, leaving 13 bases between the germline ends. The CDR3 is 15 residues long. The DNA for the CDR3 is TGTGCCAGCAGTGCATACAGGACAACTAACTATGGCTACACCTTC. Amino acids: CASSAYRTTNYGYTF.

The chain uses TRBV29-1 and TRBJ2-7; TRBD1 agrees at 9 bases. Germline CDR1 reads SQVTM; CDR2 reads ANQGSEA. V gave up 3 bases and J gave up 1 base; unmatched junction bases: 7. The CDR3 has 15 residues. In DNA form, the CDR3 reads TGCAGCGTTGAGACCCCGGGACAGGGTTCCTACGAGCAGTACTTC. Translating gives CSVETPGQGSYEQYF.

Comment on this clone: A read error may account for a junction end that differs from germline. V is TRBV19 and J is TRBJ2-6; possible D gene TRBD1, 5 bases. The CDR3 is 16 amino acids. Germline CDR1 reads LNHDA; CDR2 reads SQIVND (reference sequence). The CDR3 loop reads CASSLEQVSGANVLTF. The CDR3 DNA reads TGTGCCAGTAGTCTAGAACAGGTGTCTGGGGCCAACGTCCTGACTTTC. Combining the CDR3 with reference TRBV19 and TRBJ2-6 gives the whole variable domain DGGITQSPKYLFRKEGQNVTLSCEQNLNHDAMYWYRQDPGQGLRLIYYSQIVNDFQKGDIAEGYSVSREKKESFPLTVTSAQKNPTAFYLCASSLEQVSGANVLTFGAGSRLTVL.

This chain connects TRBV10-2 to TRBJ1-6, with a tentative D call TRBD1 (5 bases). The CDR3 length is 15 residues. Germline CDR1 is WSHSY and CDR2 is SAAADI. V was cut by 8 bases and J by 7 bases, with 18 bases left in between. CDR3 DNA: TGCGCCAGCCGAACAGGTTCAGATGGGAATTCACCCCTCCACTTT. It yields the protein CASRTGSDGNSPLHF.

This clone appeared a few times. This rearrangement joins TRBV29-1 to TRBJ1-2, with D tentatively TRBD1 (6 bases). Trimming left V 0 bases short and J 4 bases short, with 15 bases between. The CDR3 consists of 15 residues. CDR1 and CDR2 from the germline V gene are SQVTM and ANQGSEA. CDR3 protein: CSVEEGARGLYGYTF. CDR3 sequence (DNA): TGCAGCGTTGAAGAAGGGGCCAGGGGCCTCTATGGCTACACCTTC. Looking up the rest from reference TRBV29-1 and TRBJ1-2 gives the full variable domain: SAVISQKPSRDICQRGTSLTIQCQVDSQVTMMFWYRQQPGQSLTLIATANQGSEATYESGFVIDKFPISRPNLTFSTLTVSNMSPEDSSIYLCSVEEGARGLYGYTFGSGTRLTVV.

The V and J genes are TRBV9 and TRBJ1-2; 8 bases match TRBD1. This CDR3 is built from 16 residues. The ends lost 4 bases at V and 0 bases at J; junction bases unmatched: 8. Looked up from germline, CDR1 is SGDLS and CDR2 is YYNGEE. The CDR3 here is CASSPAQGEANYGYTF. CDR3 DNA sequence: TGTGCCAGCAGCCCAGCACAGGGGGAAGCTAACTATGGCTACACCTTC.

The table lists this clone with a count of one. The rearrangement uses TRBV25-1 and TRBJ1-5; D gene unclear. Per the germline V gene, CDR1 is MGHDK and CDR2 is SYGVNS. Trimming shortened V by 0 bases and J by 7 bases, and 7 bases separated the two germline ends. CDR3 length equals 13 residues. For the CDR3, the DNA is TGTGCCAGCAGTGAATATGAGGGCCAGCCCCAGCATTTT. Translation gives CASSEYEGQPQHF.